The 17 T cell receptor beta chains below come from one sample, sequenced in a study of blood T cell repertoires in COVID-19. The table came from immunoSEQ multiplex PCR; TCRdb's copy has only in-frame clones and leaves some out. This sample yields about 220,000 clones, of which approximately 78% are seen a single time; about 5.6% belongs to the top ten. The specimen sequenced was peripheral blood. Receptor source: a woman in her seventies with COVID-19, enrolled during active disease.

The chain carries TRBV4-3 and TRBJ2-1; D is unresolved. Trimming took off 1 base at V and 7 bases at J, with 5 bases between the two ends. Looked up from germline, CDR1 is LGHNA and CDR2 is YSLEER. The CDR3 consists of 12 residues. CDR3 DNA: TGCGCCAGCAGCCAAGCCCGGAATGAGCAGTTCTTC. Its protein is CASSQARNEQFF.

The CDR3 DNA is TGTGCCAGCACCACAAGAAGGGACAGGGGTGGTAATGAAAAACTGTTTTTT. Translation gives CASTTRRDRGGNEKLFF. This sequence joins TRBV6-7 and TRBJ1-4, with 10 nucleotides matching TRBD1. TRBV6-7 carries the ORF label, with uncertain function. The CDR3 spans 17 residues. The V and J ends lost 7 bases and 4 bases, in that order; junction bases with no gene match: 12.

The chain is built from TRBV28 and TRBJ1-1, with a possible D match to TRBD1 (5 bases). Germline V CDR1 and CDR2: MDHEN, SYDVKM. This CDR3 contains 14 residues. V was trimmed by 10 bases and J by 6 bases, leaving 21 bases between them. The CDR3 DNA reads as TGTGCCACCCGACCTAGACAGTTCAGCGCTGAAGCTTTCTTT. This translates into CATRPRQFSAEAFF.

J is TRBJ1-2 and V is TRBV7-6, with D possibly matching TRBD1 (6 bases). This CDR3 region has 13 residues. Germline lookup yields CDR1 SGHVS and CDR2 FNYEAQ. Trimming took 10 bases from V and 2 from J, leaving 14 bases between them. CDR3 DNA sequence: TGTGCCACCACAGGACAGACCAACTATGGCTACACCTTC. Its translation: CATTGQTNYGYTF.

The V and J genes are TRBV18 and TRBJ2-7, with 7 bases lining up with TRBD2. There are 15 residues in the CDR3. The V segment lost 4 bases and the J segment 4 bases; nucleotides outside the gene matches: 10. CDR1 and CDR2 from the germline V gene are KGHSH and LQKENI. The CDR3 spells CASSRSTGGEYEQYF. The CDR3 DNA sequence: TGTGCCAGCTCACGGTCAACGGGAGGAGAATACGAGCAGTACTTC.

The CDR3 sequence: CATSNGEYEQYF. Written as DNA, the CDR3 is TGTGCCACCAGCAACGGAGAGTACGAGCAGTACTTC. The rearrangement joins TRBV15 to TRBJ2-7; no reliable D call. This CDR3 comprises 12 residues. CDR1 is LNHNV, CDR2 YYDKDF, per germline (reference sequence). The V gene lost 4 bases and the J gene lost 4 bases, with 8 bases spanning the gap.

The CDR3 DNA follows: TGTGCCAGCAGTATACAGCGGGACTATGGCTACACCTTC. Its translation: CASSIQRDYGYTF. V gene TRBV12-3 or TRBV12-4 combines with J gene TRBJ1-2; D unresolved. This CDR3 contains 13 residues. The V and J ends lost 5 bases and 3 bases respectively, with 10 bases between them.

The V call is TRBV7-9, the J call TRBJ1-4; 9 nucleotides align to TRBD1. V dropped 2 bases and J dropped 7; count of bases not matched to a gene: 5. The CDR3 length is 15 residues. CDR1 is SEHNR and CDR2 is FQNEAQ in the germline V gene (reference sequence). The CDR3 loop is CASSLKTGGSEKLFF. As DNA, the CDR3 is TGTGCCAGCAGCTTAAAGACAGGGGGGTCTGAAAAACTGTTTTTT.

The CDR3 sequence: CASSLGDRDGEQFF. The CDR3 DNA sequence: TGTGCCAGCAGCTTAGGGGACAGGGACGGTGAGCAGTTCTTC. The V gene is TRBV11-3, the J gene TRBJ2-1; 9 bases align to TRBD1. V shed 1 base and J 9 bases; nucleotides not matched to a gene: 4. Germline V lookup: CDR1 SGHNT, CDR2 YENEEA. This CDR3 has 14 residues. The entire variable domain, with the rest obtained from reference TRBV11-3 and TRBJ2-1, is as follows: EAGVVQSPRYKIIEKKQPVAFWCNPISGHNTLYWYLQNLGQGPELLIRYENEEAVDDSQLPKDRFSAERLKGVDSTLKIQPAELGDSAVYLCASSLGDRDGEQFFGPGTRLTVL.

The V and J genes are TRBV19 and TRBJ2-6; D may be TRBD2 (5 bases). The germline V gene has CDR1 LNHDA and CDR2 SQIVND (reference sequence). Deletions cut 0 bases from V and 1 base from J, with 19 bases between. There are 20 residues in the CDR3. CDR3 nucleotides: TGTGCCAGTAGTATAGAGCCCTTTGTACACGGAGGATCTGGGGCCAACGTCCTGACTTTC. This sequence encodes CASSIEPFVHGGSGANVLTF. Combining the CDR3 with reference TRBV19 and TRBJ2-6 gives the whole variable domain DGGITQSPKYLFRKEGQNVTLSCEQNLNHDAMYWYRQDPGQGLRLIYYSQIVNDFQKGDIAEGYSVSREKKESFPLTVTSAQKNPTAFYLCASSIEPFVHGGSGANVLTFGAGSRLTVL.

The rearrangement uses TRBV29-1 and TRBJ1-1; no firm D call. V lost 3 bases and J 1 base, leaving 9 bases between the germline ends. Germline V gene lookup returns CDR1 SQVTM and CDR2 ANQGSEA. The CDR3 is 13 amino acids. In DNA form, the CDR3 reads TGCAGCGTTGAGAGGGAGGCGAACACTGAAGCTTTCTTT. This codes for CSVEREANTEAFF.

The V gene is TRBV27, the J gene TRBJ2-7; 11 bases match TRBD2. The CDR3 is 17 amino acids. Germline V gene sequence: CDR1 MNHEY, CDR2 SMNVEV (reference sequence). Trimming cost V 6 bases and J 4 bases; bases outside gene matches: 14. In nucleotides, the CDR3 is TGTGCCAGCAGACCCGCCCTCGGGACTAGCGGAAATTACGAGCAGTACTTC. Protein product: CASRPALGTSGNYEQYF.

The rearrangement links TRBV28 to TRBJ2-7, with 9 bases that match TRBD2. J gave up 2 bases and V 7 bases, and 12 bases lay outside the gene matches. The germline gives CDR1 MDHEN, CDR2 SYDVKM. The CDR3 runs 16 residues. In DNA form, the CDR3 reads TGTGCCAGCAAGAGAGCGGGAGGTCAATGGACCTACGAGCAGTACTTC. Translated, it gives CASKRAGGQWTYEQYF.

The chain joins TRBV10-3 to TRBJ2-1; 8 bases are a match to TRBD2. J lost 4 bases, V lost 3 bases, and 5 bases had no gene match. Per germline, CDR1 ENHRY and CDR2 SYGVKD. This CDR3 spans 15 amino acids. For the CDR3, the DNA is TGTGCCATCAGTGATCCGGGACTAGTATACAATGAGCAGTTCTTC. Amino acid sequence: CAISDPGLVYNEQFF.

The genes are TRBV2 and TRBJ2-3; 9 bases fit TRBD2. CDR1 SNHLY and CDR2 FYNNEI come from the germline V gene. The CDR3 spans 14 residues. Trimming removed 7 bases from V and 5 bases from J; junction bases left unmatched: 7. The CDR3: CASKLAGKRDTQYF. CDR3 bases: TGTGCCAGCAAGCTAGCGGGGAAACGAGATACGCAGTATTTT.

The chain joins TRBV27 to TRBJ1-2; 7 nucleotides line up with TRBD1. The CDR3 loop spans 14 amino acids. The V gene's germline CDR1 is MNHEY and CDR2 SMNVEV (reference sequence). V shed 6 bases, J shed 4 bases, and the junction held 8 bases outside the gene matches. CDR3 loop: CASRPLTGLYGYTF. CDR3 sequence (DNA): TGTGCCAGCAGGCCCTTGACAGGGCTCTATGGCTACACCTTC.

J is TRBJ1-1 and V is TRBV20-1, with TRBD1 as a possible D gene (6 bases). This CDR3 is 12 amino acids long. Trimming pared 3 bases from V and 4 bases from J, leaving 9 bases between. Germline CDR1 reads DFQATT; CDR2 reads SNEGSKA (reference sequence). CDR3 nucleotide sequence: TGCAGTGCTAGTGGAGGGGGCACTGAAGCTTTCTTT. Translation gives CSASGGGTEAFF.